This T cell receptor (beta chain) was found in a study of pediatric ulcerative colitis. Measured with immunoSEQ multiplex PCR; TCRdb has only the in-frame clones, and not every one. The sample contains over 35,000 clones, around four fifths of which appear only once. On this clone itself: Its antigen is undetermined.

Germline CDR1 MNHEY, CDR2 SVGAGI. This CDR3 is built from 14 residues. Unmatched junction bases numbered 8, after V lost 5 bases and J lost 5 bases. Colonoscopy and blood draw happened at the same time. Study-level results: A couple of rectal CDR3 clonotypes occurred in all ulcerative colitis patients.

The receptor comes from a girl aged 10 to 17 with moderate ulcerative colitis. The gene calls are TRBV6-5 and TRBJ1-2, with 7 bases aligning to TRBD1. Sequenced: blood. CDR3 amino acids: CASSQEGTAYGYTF. The CDR3 nucleotides are TGTGCCAGCAGTCAGGAGGGGACAGCTTATGGCTACACCTTC.